This T cell receptor beta chain was captured by sequencing in a study of T cells in Graves' hyperthyroidism and ophthalmopathy. The study, taken as a whole, reports: Most clonotypes expanded in thyroid above 0.001 were likewise present in blood.

Amplification yielded TCR beta CDR3 regions, with RNA transcripts as the source. First-round RT-PCR targeting the TCR CDR3 was performed with the HTBI primer set. TCRdb analysed the multiplex PCR reads with MiXCR anew, one entry per CDR3 protein. Of about 640,000 distinct CDR3 sequences listed, approximately 15% were seen once; the top ten hold about 12%. This CDR3 is built from 16 residues. With V trimmed by 3 bases and J by 1 base, 9 bases remained unmatched. This clonotype was observed at least ten times. Its cognate antigen is unknown. The sequence was obtained from a woman in her 50s with Graves' ophthalmopathy. Sequenced: blood. The genes are TRBV12-3 or TRBV12-4 and TRBJ2-7; the match to TRBD1 covers 7 bases. CDR3 amino acids: CASSFSGARGSYEQYF. CDR3 nucleotide sequence: TGTGCCAGCAGTTTCTCCGGGGCCAGGGGGTCCTACGAGCAGTACTTC.